This T cell receptor beta chain appears in the sequencing data of a study of neoadjuvant anti-PD-1 for oral cavity cancer. In the study overall: Nivolumab at 3 mg/kg was mostly given biweekly, three to four doses, pre-surgery. Non-progressing patients received a fourth nivolumab dose near day 43, then surgery on days 50-56.

Germline CDR1 is MNHEY and CDR2 is SMNVEV (reference sequence). The length of the CDR3 is 12 residues. V was shortened by 1 base and J by 6 bases, with 4 bases between the two germline ends. Six replicates per PBMC sample, mostly from roughly 500 ng of genomic DNA. Some clones are missing from TCRdb's copy, which holds only in-frame ones; the method was immunoSEQ multiplex PCR. The profile shows 50,000 to 65,000 clones, 70% to 85% of them singletons. Stage II-IVA oral cavity squamous cell carcinoma was new and untreated by systemic or radiation therapy. This sample comprised PBMCs, obtained before nivolumab (anti-PD-1) treatment. The V and J genes are TRBV27 and TRBJ1-5; D is unclear. This TCR came from a person aged 40 to 85 with oral cavity squamous cell carcinoma. CDR3 loop: CASSLFGQPQHF. CDR3 nucleotides: TGTGCCAGCAGTTTATTCGGTCAGCCCCAGCATTTT.